The present TCR beta chain was sequenced within a study of blood T cell repertoires in COVID-19. Each participant's cohort was designated according to participant-reported clinical history. Original handling: Amplification of reference gene primers provided the estimated nucleated cell counts. Produced via immunoSEQ multiplex PCR; TCRdb's table is partial and in-frame only. V and J calls and clone size are as listed in that table; D and trimming were resolved from the DNA. The table records about 310,000 clones, 85% to 90% of them present only once. Germline V gene sequence: CDR1 GTSNPN, CDR2 SVGIG (reference sequence). V trimming: 7 bases; J trimming: 3 bases; junction bases outside the gene matches: 9. This CDR3 comprises 15 residues. This clone was seen a single time.

The sample comprised PBMCs or T cells enriched from blood (not recorded which). The J gene is TRBJ2-2, the V gene TRBV30; 9 bases agree with TRBD1. The sequence was obtained from a woman aged 18-30 years with acute COVID-19. The CDR3 sequence is CASALGDRDTGELFF. CDR3 DNA: TGTGCCTCAGCTTTAGGGGACAGGGACACCGGGGAGCTGTTTTTT.